This TCR beta chain was documented in a study of T cell responses to AZD1222 COVID-19 vaccine (dated by TCRdb to the early 2020s). About the full investigation: TCR sequencing was performed for more than 230 trial participants, of whom around 200 were given two doses of AZD1222 and around 25 were given two doses of MenACWY control vaccine. Trial participants were enrolled into age subgroups of 18-55, 56-69 and 70-plus years, which contained approximately 150, 28 and 58 TCR-sequenced participants, respectively.

The CDR3 regions of human TCRbeta chains were analyzed by immunosequencing. Turning to the authors' computational methods: TCRs in the repertoires were matched against a reference library of SARS-CoV-2-specific TCRs that had been generated with the MIRA antigen-specificity platform. Breadth was defined as the fraction of unique TCRs that were SARS-CoV-2-associated, and depth was defined as the fraction of total T cells that were SARS-CoV-2-associated. Each spike-specific TCR was assigned to its reactive spike region and to a CD4 or CD8 class using the MIRA data. Log10-transformed breadth and depth values were compared by one-way ANOVA with Sidak's multiple comparisons tests. Not all clones reach the TCRdb copy of this immuneACCESS table, which keeps in-frame sequences only. Checked studies attribute under half of the gap to unresolved V genes and leave the rest unexplained. V and J calls and clone size are those listed in that table; D and trimming were worked out from the DNA. Present in this sample are some 280,000 clones, around 93% of which were seen just once. 0.55% of the sample rests with the top ten.

Results the study describes overall, beyond this receptor: The 56-69-year group was small, and its depth increase did not reach significance, likely because of low power. Participants were mostly white British, with more females than males. The authors suggested clonal diversity may have been underestimated. Epitopes outside the regions mutated in the B.1.351 and B.1.1.7 variants were reportedly recognized by nearly half of the unique spike-specific TCRs. Conclusions about previously exposed vaccinees were limited because only six AZD1222 recipients were SARS-CoV-2 seropositive at baseline. CD4 TCRs associated with the vaccine covered the entire spike protein, and the dominant responses were in regions 160-218 and 743-854. After two AZD1222 doses, spike-specific TCR breadth and depth were significantly higher than at day 0 and than in MenACWY recipients. No day 14 peak-response samples were available, so repertoires were characterized only after the peak T cell response.

The sample's time point, from its label and the paper: about 28 days (+/-7) after the second vaccine dose. Because spike-specific TCR depth and breadth did not differ between the two schedules, AZD1222 recipients who got a second dose at roughly 4 weeks were pooled with those who got a second dose at roughly 12 weeks. Samples from vaccinated people were obtained from the UK trials COV001 and COV002, which included a single-blind randomized controlled phase 2/3 trial of AZD1222 (ChAdOx1 nCoV-19) in healthy adults. For TCRbeta chain sequencing, PBMC samples from trial participants were taken at day 0 and at day 28 after the second dose. A remark on this clone: Its antigen is currently not known. No base quality values were provided; no much bigger clone lies one nucleotide off.

The sequenced sample was peripheral blood, obtained 28 days after the second AZD1222 dose. The source of this sequence is an adult who received the AZD1222 COVID-19 vaccine.

The encoded CDR3 is CASLAQPNEKLFF. At the DNA level, the sequence is TGTGCCAGTTTGGCACAGCCGAATGAAAAACTGTTTTTT. The chain employs TRBV28 and TRBJ1-4; the D gene cannot be named for sure. Cut back by 9 bases and 5 bases, the V and J ends lie 13 bases apart. As encoded in the germline V gene, CDR1 is MDHEN while CDR2 is SYDVKM. The CDR3 covers 13 residues, taking in both the cysteine and the phenylalanine. Solely the CDR3 DNA is kept, with 39 bases framed from the first base.